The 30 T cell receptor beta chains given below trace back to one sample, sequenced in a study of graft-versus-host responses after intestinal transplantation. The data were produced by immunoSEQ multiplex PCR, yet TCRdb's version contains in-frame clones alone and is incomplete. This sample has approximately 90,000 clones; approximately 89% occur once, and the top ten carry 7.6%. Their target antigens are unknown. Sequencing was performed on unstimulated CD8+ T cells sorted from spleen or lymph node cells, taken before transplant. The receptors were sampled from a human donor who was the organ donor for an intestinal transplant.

CDR3 in DNA: TGTGCCAGCAGTTTATTTACTAGCGGGACACAAGAGACCCAGTACTTC. Encoded protein: CASSLFTSGTQETQYF. The chain joins TRBV28 to TRBJ2-5; 10 bases match TRBD2. Trimming at V came to 1 base and at J to 2 bases, leaving 4 bases not matched to a gene. Germline assignment: CDR1 MDHEN and CDR2 SYDVKM. The CDR3 has 16 amino acids.

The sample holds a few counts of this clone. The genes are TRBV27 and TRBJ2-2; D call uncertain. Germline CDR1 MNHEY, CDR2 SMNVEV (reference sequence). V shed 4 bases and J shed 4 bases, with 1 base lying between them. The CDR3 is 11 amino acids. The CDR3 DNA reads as TGTGCCAGCAGTTCCACCGGGGAGCTGTTTTTT. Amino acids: CASSSTGELFF.

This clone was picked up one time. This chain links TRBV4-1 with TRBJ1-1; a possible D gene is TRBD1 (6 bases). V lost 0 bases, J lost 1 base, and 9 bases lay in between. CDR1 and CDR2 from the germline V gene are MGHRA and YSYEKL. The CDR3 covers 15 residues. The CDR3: CASSQEGGPNTEAFF. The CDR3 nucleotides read TGCGCCAGCAGCCAAGAGGGGGGCCCGAACACTGAAGCTTTCTTT.

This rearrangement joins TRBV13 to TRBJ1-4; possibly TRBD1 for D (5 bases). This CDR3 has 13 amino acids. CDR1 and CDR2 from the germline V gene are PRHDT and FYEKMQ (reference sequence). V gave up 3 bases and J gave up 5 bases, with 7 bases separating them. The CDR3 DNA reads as TGTGCCAGCAGCTTCCGGGGGAATGAAAAACTGTTTTTT. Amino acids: CASSFRGNEKLFF. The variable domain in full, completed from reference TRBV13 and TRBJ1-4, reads AAGVIQSPRHLIKEKRETATLKCYPIPRHDTVYWYQQGPGQDPQFLISFYEKMQSDKGSIPDRFSAQQFSDYHSELNMSSLELGDSALYFCASSFRGNEKLFFGSGTQLSVL.

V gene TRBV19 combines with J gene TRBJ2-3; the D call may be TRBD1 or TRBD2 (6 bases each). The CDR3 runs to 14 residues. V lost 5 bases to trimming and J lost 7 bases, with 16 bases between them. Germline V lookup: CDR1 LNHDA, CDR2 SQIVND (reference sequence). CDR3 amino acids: CASSPGARGNTQYF. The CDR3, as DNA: TGTGCCAGTAGTCCGGGGGCTAGGGGCAATACGCAGTATTTT.

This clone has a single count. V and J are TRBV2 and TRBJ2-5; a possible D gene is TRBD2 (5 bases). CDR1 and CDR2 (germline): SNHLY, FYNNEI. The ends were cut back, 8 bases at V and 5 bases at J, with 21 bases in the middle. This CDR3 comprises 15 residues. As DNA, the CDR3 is TGTGCCAGCGATCATTTCAGTAGGGAGTACGAGACCCAGTACTTC. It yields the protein CASDHFSREYETQYF.

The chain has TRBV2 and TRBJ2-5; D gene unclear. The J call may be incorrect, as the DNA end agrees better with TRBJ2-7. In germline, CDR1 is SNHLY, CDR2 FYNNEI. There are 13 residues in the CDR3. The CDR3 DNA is TGTGCCAGCGGTCGGCAATTGACCTACGAGCAGTACTTC. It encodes CASGRQLTYEQYF.

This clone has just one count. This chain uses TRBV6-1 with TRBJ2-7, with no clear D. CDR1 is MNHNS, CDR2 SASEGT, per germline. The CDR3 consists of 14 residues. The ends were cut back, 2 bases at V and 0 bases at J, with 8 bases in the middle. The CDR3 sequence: CASSEYRYSYEQYF. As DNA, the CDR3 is TGTGCCAGCAGTGAATACCGATACTCCTACGAGCAGTACTTC.

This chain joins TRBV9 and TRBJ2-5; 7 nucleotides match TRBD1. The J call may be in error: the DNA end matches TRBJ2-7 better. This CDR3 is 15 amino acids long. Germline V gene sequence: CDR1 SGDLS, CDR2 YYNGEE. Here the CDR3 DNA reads TGTGCCAGCAGCGTAGGAAGGGACAGACCCTACGAGCAGTACTTC. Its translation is CASSVGRDRPYEQYF.

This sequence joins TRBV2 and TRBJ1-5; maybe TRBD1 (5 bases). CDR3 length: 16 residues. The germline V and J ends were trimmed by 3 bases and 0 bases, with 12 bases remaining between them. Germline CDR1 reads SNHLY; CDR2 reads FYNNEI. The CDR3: CASSDRGGYSNQPQHF. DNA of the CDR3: TGTGCCAGCAGTGATCGGGGGGGTTATAGCAATCAGCCCCAGCATTTT.

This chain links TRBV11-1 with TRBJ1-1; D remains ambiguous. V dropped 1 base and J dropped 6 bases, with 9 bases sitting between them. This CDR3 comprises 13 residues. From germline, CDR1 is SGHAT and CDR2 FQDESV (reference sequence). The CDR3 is CASSLVEGSEAFF. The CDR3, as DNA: TGTGCCAGCAGCTTAGTGGAGGGTTCTGAAGCTTTCTTT.

CDR3 nucleotides: TGTGCCAGCAGTTACACCGGGACAGGGAGGGATGAGCAGTTCTTC. This sequence encodes CASSYTGTGRDEQFF. The gene calls are TRBV27 and TRBJ2-1; 9 positions agree with TRBD1. V trimming: 4 bases; J trimming: 8 bases; junction bases outside the gene matches: 9. The CDR3 runs 15 residues. CDR1 and CDR2 (germline): MNHEY, SMNVEV (reference sequence).

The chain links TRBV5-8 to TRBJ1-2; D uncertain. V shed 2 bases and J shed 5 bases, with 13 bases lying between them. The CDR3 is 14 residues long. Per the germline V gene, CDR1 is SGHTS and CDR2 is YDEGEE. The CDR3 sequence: CASSLARGVYGYTF. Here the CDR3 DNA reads TGTGCCAGCAGCTTAGCGAGAGGAGTTTATGGCTACACCTTC.

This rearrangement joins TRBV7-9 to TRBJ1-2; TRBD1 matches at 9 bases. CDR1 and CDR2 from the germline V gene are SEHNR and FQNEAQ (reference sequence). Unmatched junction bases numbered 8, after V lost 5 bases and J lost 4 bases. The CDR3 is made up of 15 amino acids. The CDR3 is CASSSGTGNTYGYTF. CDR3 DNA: TGTGCCAGCAGCAGCGGGACAGGGAATACCTATGGCTACACCTTC.

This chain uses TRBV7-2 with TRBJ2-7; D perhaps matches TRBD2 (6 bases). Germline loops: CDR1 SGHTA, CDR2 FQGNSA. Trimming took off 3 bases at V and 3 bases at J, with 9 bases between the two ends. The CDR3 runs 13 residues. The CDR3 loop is CASSFSGGYEQYF. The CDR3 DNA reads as TGTGCCAGCAGCTTTTCCGGGGGCTACGAGCAGTACTTC.

CDR3 residues: CASSSLPIVTSNEKLFF. CDR3 in DNA: TGCGCCAGCAGCTCGCTACCAATCGTCACCTCTAATGAAAAACTGTTTTTT. The chain has TRBV5-1 and TRBJ1-4; D remains ambiguous. Trimming shortened V by 3 bases and J by 3 bases, and 18 bases separated the two germline ends. The CDR3 is made up of 17 amino acids. The V gene's germline CDR1 is SGHRS and CDR2 YFSETQ.

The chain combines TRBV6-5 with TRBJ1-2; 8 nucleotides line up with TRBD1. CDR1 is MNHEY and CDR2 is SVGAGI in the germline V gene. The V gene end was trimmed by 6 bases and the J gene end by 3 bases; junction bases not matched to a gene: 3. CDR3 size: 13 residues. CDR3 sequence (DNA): TGTGCCAGCAGCATACAGGGGGACTATGGCTACACCTTC. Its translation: CASSIQGDYGYTF.

CDR3 in DNA: TGTGCCAGCAGCTTAATAGGGAATATAAATTCACCCCTCCACTTT. Translation: CASSLIGNINSPLHF. The gene calls are TRBV5-6 and TRBJ1-6; D is unclear. Germline CDR1 is SGHDT and CDR2 is YYEEEE. There are 15 residues in the CDR3. Trimming shortened V by 2 bases and J by 7 bases, and 13 bases separated the two germline ends.

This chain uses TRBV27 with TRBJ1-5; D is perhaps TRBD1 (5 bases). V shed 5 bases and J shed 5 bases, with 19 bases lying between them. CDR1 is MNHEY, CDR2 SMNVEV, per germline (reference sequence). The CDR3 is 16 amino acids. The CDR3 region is CASSPGGMGLHQPQHF. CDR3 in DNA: TGTGCCAGCAGTCCCGGGGGGATGGGGCTGCATCAGCCCCAGCATTTT.

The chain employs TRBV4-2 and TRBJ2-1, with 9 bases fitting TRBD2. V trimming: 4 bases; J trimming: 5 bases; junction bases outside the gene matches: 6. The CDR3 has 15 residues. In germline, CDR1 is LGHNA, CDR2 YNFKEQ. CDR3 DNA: TGTGCCAGCAGCCCCCCTAGCGGGGAGAACAATGAGCAGTTCTTC. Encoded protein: CASSPPSGENNEQFF.

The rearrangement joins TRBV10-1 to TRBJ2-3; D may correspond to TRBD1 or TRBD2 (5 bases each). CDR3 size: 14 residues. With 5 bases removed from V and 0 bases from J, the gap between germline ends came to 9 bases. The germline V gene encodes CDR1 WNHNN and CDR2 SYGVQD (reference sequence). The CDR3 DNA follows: TGCGCCAGCAGTTGGGGACGTAGCACAGATACGCAGTATTTT. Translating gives CASSWGRSTDTQYF.

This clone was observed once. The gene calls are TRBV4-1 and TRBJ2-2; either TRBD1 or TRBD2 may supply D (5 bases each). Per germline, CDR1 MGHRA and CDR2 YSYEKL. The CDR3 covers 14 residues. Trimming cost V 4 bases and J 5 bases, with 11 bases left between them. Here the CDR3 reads CASSPRGGTGELFF. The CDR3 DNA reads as TGCGCCAGCAGCCCCCGGGGCGGGACCGGGGAGCTGTTTTTT.

The DNA of the CDR3 is TGTGCCAGCAGCCCCGGGACAGTCAGTGGCTACACCTTC. It codes for CASSPGTVSGYTF. The V and J genes are TRBV11-2 and TRBJ1-2, with 7 bases that match TRBD1. Germline V CDR1 and CDR2: SGHAT, FQNNGV. Trimming removed 5 bases from V and 7 bases from J; junction bases left unmatched: 7. The CDR3 contains 13 residues. Drawing the rest from reference TRBV11-2 and TRBJ1-2, the complete variable domain is EAGVAQSPRYKIIEKRQSVAFWCNPISGHATLYWYQQILGQGPKLLIQFQNNGVVDDSQLPKDRFSAERLKGVDSTLKIQPAKLEDSAVYLCASSPGTVSGYTFGSGTRLTVV.

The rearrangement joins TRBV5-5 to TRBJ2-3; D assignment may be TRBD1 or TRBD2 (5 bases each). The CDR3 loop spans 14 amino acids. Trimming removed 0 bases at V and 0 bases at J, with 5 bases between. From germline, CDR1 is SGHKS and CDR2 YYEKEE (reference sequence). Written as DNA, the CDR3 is TGTGCCAGCAGCTTGGGGGACAGCACAGATACGCAGTATTTT. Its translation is CASSLGDSTDTQYF.

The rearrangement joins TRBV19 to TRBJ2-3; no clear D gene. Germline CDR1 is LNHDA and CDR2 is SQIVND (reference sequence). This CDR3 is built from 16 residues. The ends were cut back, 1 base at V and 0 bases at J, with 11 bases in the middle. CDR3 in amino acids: CASSIVRHSSTDTQYF. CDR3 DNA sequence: TGTGCCAGTAGTATAGTCAGGCACTCTAGCACAGATACGCAGTATTTT.

The CDR3 DNA reads TGCGCCAGCAGCCAAGCCGGGGGGGCCTCCTACAATGAGCAGTTCTTC. It is translated as CASSQAGGASYNEQFF. The chain uses TRBV4-1 and TRBJ2-1, with 8 nucleotides matching TRBD2. There are 16 residues in the CDR3. Germline CDR1 MGHRA, CDR2 YSYEKL. J gave up 0 bases and V 1 base, and 2 bases lay outside the gene matches.

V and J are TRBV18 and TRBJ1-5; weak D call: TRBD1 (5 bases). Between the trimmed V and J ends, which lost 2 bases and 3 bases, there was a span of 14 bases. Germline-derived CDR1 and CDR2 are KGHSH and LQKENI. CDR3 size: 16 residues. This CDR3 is CASSPGLTGPNQPQHF. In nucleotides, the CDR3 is TGTGCCAGCTCACCAGGGCTCACAGGACCCAATCAGCCCCAGCATTTT.

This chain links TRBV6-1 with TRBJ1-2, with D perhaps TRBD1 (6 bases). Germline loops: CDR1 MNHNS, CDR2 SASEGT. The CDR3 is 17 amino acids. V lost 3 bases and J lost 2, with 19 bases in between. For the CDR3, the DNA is TGTGCCAGCAGTGATGGTTACGTGGGGGCGGTAAACTATGGCTACACCTTC. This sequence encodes CASSDGYVGAVNYGYTF.

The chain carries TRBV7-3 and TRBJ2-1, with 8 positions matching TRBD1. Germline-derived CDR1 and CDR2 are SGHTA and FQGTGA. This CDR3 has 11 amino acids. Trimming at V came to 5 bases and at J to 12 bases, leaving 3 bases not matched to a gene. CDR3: CASSHGTGQFF. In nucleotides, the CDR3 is TGTGCCAGCAGCCACGGGACAGGGCAGTTCTTC.

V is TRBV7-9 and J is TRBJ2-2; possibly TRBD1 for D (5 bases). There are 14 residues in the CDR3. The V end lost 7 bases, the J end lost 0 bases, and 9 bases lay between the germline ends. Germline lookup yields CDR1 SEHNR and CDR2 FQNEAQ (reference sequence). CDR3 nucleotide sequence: TGTGCCAGCAAGGGGCCCGCGAACACCGGGGAGCTGTTTTTT. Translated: CASKGPANTGELFF.